Following are 11 T cell receptor beta chains from one sample sequenced in a study of cytomegalovirus exposure and HLA in healthy donors. The PCR employed 60 Vbeta primers together with 13 Jbeta primers. Assay: immunoSEQ multiplex PCR; the TCRdb copy retains only in-frame clones and omits some. The sample records around 110,000 clones, 70% to 80% being singletons. The sequenced sample was PBMCs. Source of these receptors: a man aged 25 to 40 in good health and CMV-seropositive.

The V gene is TRBV4-3, the J gene TRBJ2-1, with TRBD1 matching 8 bases. Germline loops: CDR1 LGHNA, CDR2 YSLEER. The CDR3 spans 17 residues. The V gene end was trimmed by 4 bases and the J gene end by 7 bases; junction bases not matched to a gene: 15. CDR3 sequence: CASSLGSPGQAPNEQFF. CDR3 coding DNA: TGCGCCAGCAGCCTCGGGTCACCGGGACAGGCTCCGAATGAGCAGTTCTTC.

The count of this clone is one. The V and J genes are TRBV18 and TRBJ2-5; D uncertain. This CDR3 has 12 amino acids. Deletions cut 2 bases from V and 4 bases from J, with 5 bases between. The germline CDR1 and CDR2 sequences are KGHSH and LQKENI. CDR3 amino acids: CASSPAGETQYF. Written as DNA, the CDR3 is TGTGCCAGCTCACCAGCCGGAGAGACCCAGTACTTC.

In its sample, this clone was seen a few times. The rearrangement uses TRBV7-2 and TRBJ2-3; the D gene is possibly TRBD1 (6 bases). The CDR3 has 11 residues. V gave up 5 bases and J gave up 6 bases, with 6 bases separating them. CDR1 is SGHTA and CDR2 is FQGNSA in the germline V gene. CDR3 sequence (DNA): TGTGCCAGCAGCGACAGGGATACGCAGTATTTT. This gives the protein CASSDRDTQYF.

The chain has TRBV19 and TRBJ2-1, with a tentative D call TRBD2 (5 bases). V was cut by 3 bases and J by 1 base, with 13 bases left in between. The CDR3 is 16 amino acids. CDR1 and CDR2 from the germline V gene are LNHDA and SQIVND (reference sequence). The CDR3 sequence is CASSMTSGESYNEQFF. CDR3 bases: TGTGCCAGTAGTATGACGAGCGGTGAGTCCTACAATGAGCAGTTCTTC.

This clone was seen only a few times. J is TRBJ2-7 and V is TRBV7-9, with D perhaps TRBD1 (8 bases). The CDR3 is 15 amino acids. CDR1 and CDR2 (germline): SEHNR, FQNEAQ (reference sequence). Trimming left V 6 bases short and J 3 bases short, with 18 bases between. The CDR3 nucleotides read TGTGCCAGCAGTTGGGAGGGGGGACAGGTCTACGAGCAGTACTTC. This translates into CASSWEGGQVYEQYF.

The chain joins TRBV7-9 to TRBJ1-5, with D maybe TRBD1 (5 bases). This CDR3 has 15 amino acids. The germline gives CDR1 SEHNR, CDR2 FQNEAQ (reference sequence). Deletions cut 5 bases from V and 5 bases from J, with 16 bases between. For the CDR3, the DNA is TGTGCCAGCAGCCCCATAGGGACGGGAGATCAGCCCCAGCATTTT. Protein: CASSPIGTGDQPQHF.

This rearrangement joins TRBV6-1 to TRBJ2-1, with 7 bases fitting TRBD1. This CDR3 has 15 amino acids. Trimming cost V 5 bases and J 0 bases; bases outside gene matches: 4. Per germline, CDR1 MNHNS and CDR2 SASEGT. The chain's CDR3 is CASSSRGNSYNEQFF. For the CDR3, the DNA is TGTGCCAGCAGTTCCAGGGGGAACTCCTACAATGAGCAGTTCTTC.

This chain connects TRBV9 to TRBJ1-3; D possibly corresponds to TRBD1 (5 bases). CDR3 length: 13 amino acids. The V gene's germline CDR1 is SGDLS and CDR2 YYNGEE. V was shortened by 4 bases and J by 8 bases, with 13 bases between the two germline ends. CDR3 sequence: CASSSRVPDTIYF. CDR3 DNA sequence: TGTGCCAGCAGCTCCAGGGTTCCGGACACCATATATTTT.

The gene calls are TRBV4-3 and TRBJ2-7, with TRBD2 as a possible D gene (5 bases). This CDR3 region has 15 residues. Trimming cost V 0 bases and J 3 bases, with 12 bases left between them. Looked up from germline, CDR1 is LGHNA and CDR2 is YSLEER. CDR3 protein: CASSQDIGIYYEQYF. CDR3 nucleotides: TGCGCCAGCAGCCAAGATATCGGGATCTACTACGAGCAGTACTTC.

This clone was seen just once. CDR3 DNA sequence: TGTGCCAGCAGCTTAGGTTTCTCTGGGGAGGGCTACACCTTC. Its protein product is CASSLGFSGEGYTF. The chain employs TRBV7-9 and TRBJ1-2; D gene ambiguous. The germline V gene has CDR1 SEHNR and CDR2 FQNEAQ (reference sequence). The CDR3 extends over 14 amino acids. Trimming removed 1 base from V and 8 bases from J, with 14 bases in between.

This rearrangement joins TRBV5-8 to TRBJ1-4; 8 bases are shared with TRBD1. The CDR3 extends over 17 amino acids. Unmatched junction bases numbered 15, after V lost 4 bases and J lost 7 bases. Germline CDR1 and CDR2: SGHTS and YDEGEE. The chain's CDR3 is CASSQPYDRDRFEKLFF. The CDR3 region has the DNA TGTGCCAGCAGCCAACCTTACGACCGGGACAGGTTTGAAAAACTGTTTTTT.